The clone carrying this T cell receptor (beta chain) was found a few times. The target antigen is unknown. Germline V gene data show CDR1 as DFQATT and CDR2 as SNEGSKA (reference sequence). CDR3 size: 13 residues. The V gene lost 3 bases and the J gene lost 2 bases, with 11 bases spanning the gap. The sample is drawn from a study of T-cell reconstitution after alpha-beta-depleted transplantation in children. Study-level findings and limits: About two months after transplant, alpha-beta T cells reportedly came from several hundred expanded graft clones.

Unique molecular identifiers were used to barcode this TCRbeta library. TCRdb re-called the PCR reads with MiXCR, one entry per CDR3 protein. In the table there are 200,000 to 300,000 distinct CDR3 sequences, about 25% of which are singletons. The chain couples TRBV20-1 to TRBJ2-7; D unclear. The sequenced sample was PBMCs, obtained before TCRalphabeta/CD19-depleted stem cell transplant. This clonotype was sampled from a girl aged 2 to 9 with Fanconi anemia, due to receive a stem cell transplant. The CDR3 reads CSARSTFTYEQYF. In nucleotides, the CDR3 is TGCAGTGCTAGGAGTACCTTCACCTACGAGCAGTACTTC.